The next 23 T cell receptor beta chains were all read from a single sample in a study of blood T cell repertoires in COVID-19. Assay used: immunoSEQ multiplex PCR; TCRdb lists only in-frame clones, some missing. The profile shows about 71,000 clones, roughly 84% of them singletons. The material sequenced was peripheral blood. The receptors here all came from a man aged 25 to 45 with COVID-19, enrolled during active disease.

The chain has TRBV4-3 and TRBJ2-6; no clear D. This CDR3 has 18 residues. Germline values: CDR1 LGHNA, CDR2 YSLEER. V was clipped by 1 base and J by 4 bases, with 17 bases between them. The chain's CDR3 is CASSQGGSLISGANVLTF. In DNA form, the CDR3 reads TGCGCCAGCAGCCAAGGCGGCAGTTTAATCTCCGGGGCCAACGTCCTGACTTTC.

The CDR3 region is CASSPRGTSGRNTQYF. CDR3 sequence (DNA): TGTGCCAGCAGCCCACGGGGGACTAGCGGGAGAAATACGCAGTATTTT. The gene calls are TRBV28 and TRBJ2-3; 14 nucleotides align to TRBD2. Unmatched junction bases numbered 9, after V lost 6 bases and J lost 7 bases. Per germline, CDR1 MDHEN and CDR2 SYDVKM. The CDR3 loop spans 16 amino acids. The full variable domain, with the rest looked up from reference TRBV28 and TRBJ2-3, is DVKVTQSSRYLVKRTGEKVFLECVQDMDHENMFWYRQDPGLGLRLIYFSYDVKMKEKGDIPEGYSVSREKKERFSLILESASTNQTSMYLCASSPRGTSGRNTQYFGPGTRLTVL.

CDR3 DNA sequence: TGTGCCAGCAGCTTAGTCGGGACAGGCTCCTACGAGCAGTACTTC. It yields the protein CASSLVGTGSYEQYF. The chain joins TRBV7-2 to TRBJ2-7, with 8 bases identical to TRBD1. CDR1 and CDR2 from the germline V gene are SGHTA and FQGNSA. The CDR3 runs 15 residues. V was pared by 1 base and J by 0 bases, with 2 bases of the junction left unmatched. The complete variable domain, with remaining parts taken from reference TRBV7-2 and TRBJ2-7, reads GAGVSQSPSNKVTEKGKDVELRCDPISGHTALYWYRQSLGQGLEFLIYFQGNSAPDKSGLPSDRFSAERTGGSVSTLTIQRTQQEDSAVYLCASSLVGTGSYEQYFGPGTRLTVT.

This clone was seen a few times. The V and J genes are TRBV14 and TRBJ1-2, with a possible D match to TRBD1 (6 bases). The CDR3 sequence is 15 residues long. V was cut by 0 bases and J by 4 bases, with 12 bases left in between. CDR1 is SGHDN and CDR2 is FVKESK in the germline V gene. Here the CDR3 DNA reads TGTGCCAGCAGCCAAGATCCAGGGGCGGTCTATGGCTACACCTTC. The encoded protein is CASSQDPGAVYGYTF.

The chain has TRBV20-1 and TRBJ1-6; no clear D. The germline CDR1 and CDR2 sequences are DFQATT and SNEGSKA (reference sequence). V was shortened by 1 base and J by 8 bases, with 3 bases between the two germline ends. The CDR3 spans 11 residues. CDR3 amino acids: CSARADSPLHF. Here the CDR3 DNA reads TGCAGTGCTAGAGCGGATTCACCCCTCCACTTT.

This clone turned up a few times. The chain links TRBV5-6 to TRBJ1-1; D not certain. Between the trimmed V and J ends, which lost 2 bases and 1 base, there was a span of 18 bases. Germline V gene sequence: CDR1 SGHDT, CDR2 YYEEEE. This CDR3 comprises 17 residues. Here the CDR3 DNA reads TGTGCCAGCAGCTTAATGGCGGGATACGGCCAGAACACTGAAGCTTTCTTT. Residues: CASSLMAGYGQNTEAFF.

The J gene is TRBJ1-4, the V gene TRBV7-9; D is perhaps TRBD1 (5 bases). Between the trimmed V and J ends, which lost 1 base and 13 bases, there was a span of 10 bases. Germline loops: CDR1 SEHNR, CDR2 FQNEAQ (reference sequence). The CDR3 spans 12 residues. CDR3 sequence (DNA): TGTGCCAGCAGCTTAGGGCCCCAGGGACTGTTTTTT. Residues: CASSLGPQGLFF.

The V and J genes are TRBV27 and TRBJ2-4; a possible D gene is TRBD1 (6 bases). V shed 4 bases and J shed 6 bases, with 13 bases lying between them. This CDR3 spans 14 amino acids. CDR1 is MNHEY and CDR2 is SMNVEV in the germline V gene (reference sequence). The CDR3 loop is CASSSRGQGNIQYF. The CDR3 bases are TGTGCCAGCAGTTCGAGGGGACAAGGAAACATTCAGTACTTC.

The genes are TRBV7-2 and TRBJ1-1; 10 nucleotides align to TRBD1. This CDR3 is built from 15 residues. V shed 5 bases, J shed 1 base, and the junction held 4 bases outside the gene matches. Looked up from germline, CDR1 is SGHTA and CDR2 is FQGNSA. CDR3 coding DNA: TGTGCCAGCAGCCCAAGACAGGGGGCGAACACTGAAGCTTTCTTT. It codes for CASSPRQGANTEAFF.

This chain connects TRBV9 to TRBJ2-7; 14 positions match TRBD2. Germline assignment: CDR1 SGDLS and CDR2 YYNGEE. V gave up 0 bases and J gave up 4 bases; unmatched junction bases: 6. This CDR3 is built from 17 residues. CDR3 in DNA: TGTGCCAGCAGCGTAGGAGCCGGGACTAGCGGGAGTTACGAGCAGTACTTC. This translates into CASSVGAGTSGSYEQYF. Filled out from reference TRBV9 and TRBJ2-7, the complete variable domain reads DSGVTQTPKHLITATGQRVTLRCSPRSGDLSVYWYQQSLDQGLQFLIQYYNGEERAKGNILERFSAQQFPDLHSELNLSSLELGDSALYFCASSVGAGTSGSYEQYFGPGTRLTVT.

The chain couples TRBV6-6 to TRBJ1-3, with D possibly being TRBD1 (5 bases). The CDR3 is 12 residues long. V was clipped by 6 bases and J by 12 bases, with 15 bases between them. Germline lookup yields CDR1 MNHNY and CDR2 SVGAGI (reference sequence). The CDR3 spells CASRGGQAGIYF. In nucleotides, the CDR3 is TGTGCCAGCAGAGGAGGACAAGCGGGCATATATTTT.

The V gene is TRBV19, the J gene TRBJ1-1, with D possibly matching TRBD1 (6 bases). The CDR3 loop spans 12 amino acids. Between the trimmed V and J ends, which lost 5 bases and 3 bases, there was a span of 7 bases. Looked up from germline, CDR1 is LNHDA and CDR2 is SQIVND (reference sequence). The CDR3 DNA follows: TGTGCCAGTAGTGACAGGTACACTGAAGCTTTCTTT. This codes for CASSDRYTEAFF.

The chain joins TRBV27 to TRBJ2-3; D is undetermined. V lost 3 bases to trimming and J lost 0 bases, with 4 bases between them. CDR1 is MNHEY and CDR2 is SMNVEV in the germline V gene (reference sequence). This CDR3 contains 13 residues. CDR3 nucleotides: TGTGCCAGCAGTTTTGCGAGCACAGATACGCAGTATTTT. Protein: CASSFASTDTQYF.

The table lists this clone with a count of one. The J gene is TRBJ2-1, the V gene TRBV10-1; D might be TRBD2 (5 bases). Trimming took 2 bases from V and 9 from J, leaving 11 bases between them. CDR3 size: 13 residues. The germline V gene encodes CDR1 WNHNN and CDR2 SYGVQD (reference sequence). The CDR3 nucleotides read TGCGCCAGCAGTGAGGACTATTTAGGTGAGCAGTTCTTC. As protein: CASSEDYLGEQFF.

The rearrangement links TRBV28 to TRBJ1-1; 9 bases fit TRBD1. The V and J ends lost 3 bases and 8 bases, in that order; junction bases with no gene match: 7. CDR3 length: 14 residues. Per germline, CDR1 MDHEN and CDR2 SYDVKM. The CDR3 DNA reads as TGTGCCAGCAGTTTGATACAGGGGGCGCGCGAAGCTTTCTTT. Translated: CASSLIQGAREAFF.

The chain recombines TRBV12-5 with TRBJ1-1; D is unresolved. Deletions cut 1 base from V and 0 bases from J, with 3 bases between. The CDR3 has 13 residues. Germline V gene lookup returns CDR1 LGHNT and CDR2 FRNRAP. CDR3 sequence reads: CASGLGLNTEAFF. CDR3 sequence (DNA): TGTGCTAGTGGTTTGGGGCTGAACACTGAAGCTTTCTTT.

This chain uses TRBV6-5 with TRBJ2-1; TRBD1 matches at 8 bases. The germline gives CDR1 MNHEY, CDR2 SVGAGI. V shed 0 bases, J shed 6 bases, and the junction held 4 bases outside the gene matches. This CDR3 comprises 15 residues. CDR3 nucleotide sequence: TGTGCCAGCAGTTACTCTTTGGACAGGGTCAATGAGCAGTTCTTC. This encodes CASSYSLDRVNEQFF.

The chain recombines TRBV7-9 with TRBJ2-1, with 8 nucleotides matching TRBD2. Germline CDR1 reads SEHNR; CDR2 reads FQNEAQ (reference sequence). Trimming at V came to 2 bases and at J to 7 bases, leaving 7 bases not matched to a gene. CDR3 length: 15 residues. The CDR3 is CASSLMKREWNEQFF. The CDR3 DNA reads TGTGCCAGCAGCTTAATGAAGCGGGAGTGGAATGAGCAGTTCTTC.

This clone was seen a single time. This CDR3 is CASSYGAPYEQYF. The CDR3, as DNA: TGTGCCAGCAGTTATGGGGCCCCCTACGAGCAGTACTTC. The chain links TRBV27 to TRBJ2-7, with D tentatively TRBD1 (5 bases). The CDR3 runs to 13 residues. The V gene lost 4 bases and the J gene lost 2 bases, with 9 bases spanning the gap. In germline, CDR1 is MNHEY, CDR2 SMNVEV (reference sequence).

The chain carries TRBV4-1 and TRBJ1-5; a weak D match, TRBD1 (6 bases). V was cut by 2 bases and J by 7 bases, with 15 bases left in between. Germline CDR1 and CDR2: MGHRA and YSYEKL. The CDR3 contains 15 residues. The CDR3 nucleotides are TGCGCCAGCAGCCAACCGAGGACAGAAGGACAGCCCCAGCATTTT. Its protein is CASSQPRTEGQPQHF.

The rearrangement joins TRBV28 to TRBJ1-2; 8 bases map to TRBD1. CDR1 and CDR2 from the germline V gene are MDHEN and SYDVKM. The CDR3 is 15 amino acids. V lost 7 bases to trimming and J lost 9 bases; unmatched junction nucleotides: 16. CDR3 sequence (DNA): TGTGCCAGCACAACCTCCGGACAGGGTTTCGTCAGCTACACCTTC. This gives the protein CASTTSGQGFVSYTF.

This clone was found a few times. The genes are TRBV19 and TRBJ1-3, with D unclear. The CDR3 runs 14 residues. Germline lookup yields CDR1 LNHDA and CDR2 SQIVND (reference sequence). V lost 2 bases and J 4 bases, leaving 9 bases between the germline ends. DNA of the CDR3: TGTGCCAGTAGTATAATCCCAGGAGGAAACACCATATATTTT. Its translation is CASSIIPGGNTIYF. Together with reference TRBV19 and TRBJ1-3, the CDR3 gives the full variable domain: DGGITQSPKYLFRKEGQNVTLSCEQNLNHDAMYWYRQDPGQGLRLIYYSQIVNDFQKGDIAEGYSVSREKKESFPLTVTSAQKNPTAFYLCASSIIPGGNTIYFGEGSWLTVV.

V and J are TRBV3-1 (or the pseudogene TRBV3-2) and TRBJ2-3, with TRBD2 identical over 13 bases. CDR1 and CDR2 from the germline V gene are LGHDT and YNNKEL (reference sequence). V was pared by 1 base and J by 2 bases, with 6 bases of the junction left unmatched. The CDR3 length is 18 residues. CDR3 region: CASSQGPGTSGVTDTQYF. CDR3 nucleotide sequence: TGTGCCAGCAGCCAAGGCCCGGGGACTAGCGGGGTCACAGATACGCAGTATTTT.